These 22 T cell receptor beta chains were sequenced from one sample in a study of blood T cell repertoires in COVID-19. Generated by immunoSEQ multiplex PCR, the TCRdb table keeps only in-frame clones and is missing some. The sample contains fewer than 200,000 clones, roughly 88% of which appear only once. Sequencing was done on a sample of peripheral blood. The receptors originated from a man in his 60s who had recovered from COVID-19.

The chain combines TRBV19 with TRBJ1-1; 7 bases are a match to TRBD1. The germline gives CDR1 LNHDA, CDR2 SQIVND (reference sequence). CDR3 size: 14 residues. V lost 5 bases to trimming and J lost 5 bases; unmatched junction nucleotides: 8. In nucleotides, the CDR3 is TGTGCCAGTAGTCGAACAGGGGTGGGGACTGAAGCTTTCTTT. It codes for CASSRTGVGTEAFF.

The chain has TRBV5-6 and TRBJ2-5; D is perhaps TRBD2 (6 bases). V was pared by 4 bases and J by 5 bases, with 12 bases between. Per germline, CDR1 SGHDT and CDR2 YYEEEE. The CDR3 spans 13 residues. CDR3 nucleotides: TGTGCCAGCAGCCGTCGGGCGGGGGAGACCCAGTACTTC. Its protein product is CASSRRAGETQYF.

This chain connects TRBV20-1 to TRBJ2-7, with D maybe TRBD1 (5 bases). V shed 3 bases and J shed 2 bases, with 5 bases lying between them. Germline V lookup: CDR1 DFQATT, CDR2 SNEGSKA (reference sequence). The CDR3 consists of 11 residues. The CDR3 DNA is TGCAGTGCTAGGGACACCTACGAGCAGTACTTC. Amino acids: CSARDTYEQYF.

V gene TRBV10-2 combines with J gene TRBJ2-6, with 7 positions matching TRBD1. V lost 4 bases to trimming and J lost 2 bases; unmatched junction nucleotides: 11. Germline loops: CDR1 WSHSY, CDR2 SAAADI. The CDR3 covers 18 residues. CDR3 in DNA: TGCGCCAGCAGTGGTCCCGACAGGGTAGGTCCTGGGGCCAACGTCCTGACTTTC. It codes for CASSGPDRVGPGANVLTF.

V and J are TRBV14 and TRBJ2-2; D may be TRBD2 (5 bases). Trimming stripped 4 bases from V and 5 bases from J, with 14 bases between. Germline values: CDR1 SGHDN, CDR2 FVKESK. The CDR3 runs to 15 residues. The CDR3 is CASSRRGGSTGELFF. CDR3 sequence (DNA): TGTGCCAGCAGCCGTCGTGGCGGGTCGACCGGGGAGCTGTTTTTT.

CDR3 in DNA: TGTGCCAGCAGTCGGGACAGGGTTAATTATGGCTACACCTTC. The encoded protein is CASSRDRVNYGYTF. The chain uses TRBV6-5 and TRBJ1-2; 9 positions match TRBD1. Trimming removed 5 bases from V and 5 bases from J; junction bases left unmatched: 6. The V gene's germline CDR1 is MNHEY and CDR2 SVGAGI. The length of the CDR3 is 14 residues.

The chain recombines TRBV7-2 with TRBJ2-3; D possibly corresponds to TRBD1 (6 bases). CDR3 size: 13 residues. Deletions cut 7 bases from V and 3 bases from J, with 11 bases between. CDR1 is SGHTA and CDR2 is FQGNSA in the germline V gene. The CDR3 sequence is CASNPGATDTQYF. Written as DNA, the CDR3 is TGTGCCAGCAACCCAGGGGCTACAGATACGCAGTATTTT.

V and J are TRBV11-2 and TRBJ1-5; 8 nucleotides match TRBD1. This CDR3 has 14 amino acids. Trimming took 1 base from V and 4 from J; bases not matched to a gene: 0. CDR1 is SGHAT and CDR2 is FQNNGV in the germline V gene. The CDR3 spells CASSLGQGNQPQHF. The CDR3, as DNA: TGTGCCAGCAGCTTAGGACAGGGGAATCAGCCCCAGCATTTT.

The chain recombines TRBV5-1 with TRBJ1-1; 7 bases are a match to TRBD1. CDR3 length: 14 amino acids. Germline values: CDR1 SGHRS, CDR2 YFSETQ. Trimming at V came to 1 base and at J to 1 base, leaving 1 base not matched to a gene. The chain's CDR3 is CASSLRTGNTEAFF. The CDR3 nucleotides are TGCGCCAGCAGCTTGCGGACAGGGAACACTGAAGCTTTCTTT.

J is TRBJ1-2 and V is TRBV9; no clear D gene. The CDR3 length is 15 residues. Germline assignment: CDR1 SGDLS and CDR2 YYNGEE. V was cut by 1 base and J by 3 bases, with 13 bases left in between. CDR3 residues: CASSVIPSVDYGYTF. In nucleotides, the CDR3 is TGTGCCAGCAGCGTAATCCCATCGGTGGACTATGGCTACACCTTC.

The chain carries TRBV6-5 and TRBJ2-2, with 8 bases lining up with TRBD2. The CDR3 has 15 residues. V lost 1 base and J lost 5; bases outside the gene matches: 3. Germline V gene lookup returns CDR1 MNHEY and CDR2 SVGAGI. CDR3 sequence (DNA): TGTGCCAGCAGTTACTGGACTAGCCGGACCGGGGAGCTGTTTTTT. This codes for CASSYWTSRTGELFF.

V and J are TRBV19 and TRBJ2-2; perhaps TRBD1 as D (6 bases). V was trimmed by 4 bases and J by 3 bases, leaving 6 bases between them. The CDR3 extends over 13 amino acids. The V gene's germline CDR1 is LNHDA and CDR2 SQIVND (reference sequence). The CDR3 spells CASSRGHTGELFF. DNA of the CDR3: TGTGCCAGTAGTAGGGGGCACACCGGGGAGCTGTTTTTT.

This sequence joins TRBV11-1 and TRBJ2-5, with a weak D call TRBD1 (6 bases). The CDR3 is 15 amino acids. Trimming cost V 0 bases and J 5 bases, with 13 bases left between them. Germline CDR1 is SGHAT and CDR2 is FQDESV (reference sequence). The CDR3 DNA sequence: TGTGCCAGCAGCTTAGCGGGGCAGGGGAGCGAGACCCAGTACTTC. Its translation: CASSLAGQGSETQYF.

The chain recombines TRBV18 with TRBJ2-5; 9 nucleotides match TRBD2. CDR1 is KGHSH and CDR2 is LQKENI in the germline V gene. V was pared by 4 bases and J by 2 bases, with 5 bases of the junction left unmatched. The CDR3 runs 15 residues. As DNA, the CDR3 is TGTGCCAGCTCACTACGTGGACTAGCGCAAGAGACCCAGTACTTC. It encodes CASSLRGLAQETQYF. Filled out from reference TRBV18 and TRBJ2-5, the complete variable domain reads NAGVMQNPRHLVRRRGQEARLRCSPMKGHSHVYWYRQLPEEGLKFMVYLQKENIIDESGMPKERFSAEFPKEGPSILRIQQVVRGDSAAYFCASSLRGLAQETQYFGPGTRLLVL.

This rearrangement joins TRBV19 to TRBJ1-1, with D perhaps matching TRBD1 (6 bases). CDR1 and CDR2 (germline): LNHDA, SQIVND (reference sequence). This CDR3 is built from 15 residues. Trimming took off 9 bases at V and 3 bases at J, with 20 bases between the two ends. The CDR3 spells CASTPRQDAYTEAFF. CDR3 sequence (DNA): TGTGCCAGCACACCCCGACAGGACGCTTACACTGAAGCTTTCTTT.

The V call is TRBV6-5, the J call TRBJ2-1, with D tentatively TRBD2 (6 bases). The CDR3 runs to 13 residues. CDR1 is MNHEY, CDR2 SVGAGI, per germline. The germline V and J ends were trimmed by 7 bases and 8 bases, with 15 bases remaining between them. In DNA form, the CDR3 reads TGTGCCAGCACAGTTAGAGCGGGCCATGAGCAGTTCTTC. This sequence encodes CASTVRAGHEQFF.

The rearrangement links TRBV4-3 to TRBJ2-2, with 8 bases identical to TRBD2. Unmatched junction bases numbered 4, after V lost 4 bases and J lost 3 bases. The length of the CDR3 is 15 residues. In germline, CDR1 is LGHNA, CDR2 YSLEER. The CDR3 region is CASSRLLADTGELFF. CDR3 DNA: TGCGCCAGCAGCCGCCTACTAGCGGACACCGGGGAGCTGTTTTTT.

V is TRBV3-1 (or the pseudogene TRBV3-2) and J is TRBJ1-2; no clear D. The V end was cut by 8 bases, the J end by 0 bases, with 7 bases between. There are 12 residues in the CDR3. Germline V gives CDR1 LGHDT, CDR2 YNNKEL (reference sequence). The CDR3 bases are TGTGCCAGCGGAGGACCTAACTATGGCTACACCTTC. It specifies CASGGPNYGYTF.

V gene TRBV14 combines with J gene TRBJ1-1, with unresolved D. Trimming left V 7 bases short and J 1 base short, with 10 bases between. CDR3 length: 13 amino acids. Germline CDR1 SGHDN, CDR2 FVKESK. For the CDR3, the DNA is TGTGCCAGCAACGAACAGCAGAACACTGAAGCTTTCTTT. Its protein is CASNEQQNTEAFF.

The table lists this clone with a few counts. The chain uses TRBV4-3 and TRBJ2-7, with TRBD1 matching over 8 bases. With V trimmed by 3 bases and J by 1 base, 8 bases remained unmatched. The germline V gene encodes CDR1 LGHNA and CDR2 YSLEER. The CDR3 extends over 16 amino acids. This CDR3 reads CASSQYQGARSYEQYF. The CDR3 DNA follows: TGCGCCAGCAGCCAGTATCAGGGGGCTAGGTCCTACGAGCAGTACTTC.

This chain uses TRBV3-1 (or the pseudogene TRBV3-2) with TRBJ2-3; D possibly corresponds to TRBD1 (5 bases). CDR3 length: 14 amino acids. Germline CDR1 reads LGHDT; CDR2 reads YNNKEL (reference sequence). Trimming took 0 bases from V and 2 from J, leaving 6 bases between them. The CDR3 loop reads CASSQDRVTDTQYF. CDR3 nucleotides: TGTGCCAGCAGCCAAGACAGGGTCACAGATACGCAGTATTTT.

The chain combines TRBV6-1 with TRBJ1-5; D gene unclear. V was pared by 2 bases and J by 7 bases, with 9 bases between. Germline V gene lookup returns CDR1 MNHNS and CDR2 SASEGT. The CDR3 is 13 amino acids. CDR3 DNA: TGTGCCAGCAGTGAAAGCTTCGGGCAGCCCCAGCATTTT. It specifies CASSESFGQPQHF.